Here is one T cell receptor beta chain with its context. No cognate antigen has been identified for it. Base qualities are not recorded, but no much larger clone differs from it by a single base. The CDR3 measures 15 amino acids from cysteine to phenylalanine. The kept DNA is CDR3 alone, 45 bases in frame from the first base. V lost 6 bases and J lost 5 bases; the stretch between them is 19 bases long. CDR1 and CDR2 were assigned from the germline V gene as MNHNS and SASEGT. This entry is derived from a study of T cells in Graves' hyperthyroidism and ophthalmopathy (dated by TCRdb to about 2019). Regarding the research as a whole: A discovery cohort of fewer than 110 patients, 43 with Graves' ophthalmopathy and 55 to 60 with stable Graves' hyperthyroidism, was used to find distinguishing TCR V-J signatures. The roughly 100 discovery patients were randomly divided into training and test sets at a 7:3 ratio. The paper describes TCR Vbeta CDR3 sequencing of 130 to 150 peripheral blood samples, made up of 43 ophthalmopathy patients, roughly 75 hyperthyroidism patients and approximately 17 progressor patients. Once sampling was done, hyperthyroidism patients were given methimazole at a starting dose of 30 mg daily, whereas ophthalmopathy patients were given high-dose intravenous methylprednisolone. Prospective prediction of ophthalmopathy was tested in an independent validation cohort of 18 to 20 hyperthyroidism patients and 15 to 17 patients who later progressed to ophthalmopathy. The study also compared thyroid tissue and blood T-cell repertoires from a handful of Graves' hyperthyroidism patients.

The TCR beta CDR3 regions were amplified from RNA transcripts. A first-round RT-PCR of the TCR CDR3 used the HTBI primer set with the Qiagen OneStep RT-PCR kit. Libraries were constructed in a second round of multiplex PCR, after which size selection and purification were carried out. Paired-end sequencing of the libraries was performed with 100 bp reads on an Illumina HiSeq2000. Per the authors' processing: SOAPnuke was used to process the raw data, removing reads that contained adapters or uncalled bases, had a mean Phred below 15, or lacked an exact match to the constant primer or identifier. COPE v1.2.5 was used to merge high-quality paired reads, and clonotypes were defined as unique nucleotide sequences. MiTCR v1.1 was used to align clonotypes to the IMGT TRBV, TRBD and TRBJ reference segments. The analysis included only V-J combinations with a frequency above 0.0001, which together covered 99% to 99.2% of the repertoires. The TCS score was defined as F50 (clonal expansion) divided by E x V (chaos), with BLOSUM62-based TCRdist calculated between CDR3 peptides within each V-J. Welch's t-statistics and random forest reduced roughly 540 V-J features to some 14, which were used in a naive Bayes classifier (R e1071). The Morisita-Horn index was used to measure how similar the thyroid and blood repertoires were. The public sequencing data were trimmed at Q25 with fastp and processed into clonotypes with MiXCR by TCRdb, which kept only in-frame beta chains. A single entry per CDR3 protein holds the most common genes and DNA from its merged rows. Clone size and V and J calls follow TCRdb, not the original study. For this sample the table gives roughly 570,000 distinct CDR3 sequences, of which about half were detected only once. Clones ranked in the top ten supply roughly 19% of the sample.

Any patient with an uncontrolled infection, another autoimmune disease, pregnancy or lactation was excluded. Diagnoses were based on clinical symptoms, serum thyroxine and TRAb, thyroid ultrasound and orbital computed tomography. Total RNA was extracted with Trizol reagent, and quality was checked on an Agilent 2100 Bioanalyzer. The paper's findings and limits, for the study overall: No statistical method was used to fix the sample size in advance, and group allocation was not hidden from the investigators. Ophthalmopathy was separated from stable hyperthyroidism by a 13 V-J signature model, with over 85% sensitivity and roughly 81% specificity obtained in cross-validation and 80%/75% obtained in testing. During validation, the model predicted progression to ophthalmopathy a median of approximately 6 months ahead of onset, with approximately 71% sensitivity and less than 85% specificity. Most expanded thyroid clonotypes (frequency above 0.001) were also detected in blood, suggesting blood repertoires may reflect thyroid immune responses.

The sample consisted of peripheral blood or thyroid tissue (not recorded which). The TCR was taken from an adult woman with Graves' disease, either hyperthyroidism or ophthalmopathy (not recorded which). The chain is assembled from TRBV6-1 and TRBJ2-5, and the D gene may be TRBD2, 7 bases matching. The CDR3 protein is CASSWGGGAVETQYF. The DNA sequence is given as TGTGCCAGCAGCTGGGGGGGGGGCGCGGTGGAGACCCAGTACTTC.